This T cell receptor (beta chain) was sequenced during a study of Ad26.COV2.S vaccination and SARS-CoV-2 variants. Overall study: The study gave Ad26.COV2.S intramuscularly, once or twice 56 days apart. Study observations and caveats: It is possible that the TCR breadth and depth analyses underestimated the total T cell responses. Ad26.COV2.S recipients had broader spike-specific TCRs (P = 0.0014).

Profiled with immunoSEQ multiplex PCR; TCRdb holds only in-frame clones, not every one. The repertoire holds approximately 400,000 clones, with 80% to 90% as singletons. Concerning this clone itself: Its antigen remains unidentified.

With 2 bases removed from V and 8 bases from J, the gap between germline ends came to 12 bases. CDR3 length: 13 residues. Treatment: around 19 received Ad26.COV2.S at low or high dose, single or two shots; five or six received placebo; per-sample allocation not given. On day 63 after the first injection, vaccine and placebo recipients gave samples. Expression of Wuhan-strain SARS-CoV-2 spike came from the Ad26 vector that formed the vaccine. The receptor's source is a person between 18 and 60 years old who received the Ad26.COV2.S COVID-19 vaccine or a placebo. V is TRBV12-3 or TRBV12-4 and J is TRBJ1-1; no clear D. The specimen comprised peripheral blood, sampled in a trial of Ad26.COV2.S vaccine versus placebo. Here the CDR3 reads CASSLIGSGEAFF. The CDR3 DNA reads TGTGCCAGCAGTTTAATCGGGTCCGGGGAAGCTTTCTTT.